This passage covers 21 T cell receptor beta chains from one sample sequenced in a study of blood T cell repertoires in COVID-19. Assay used: immunoSEQ multiplex PCR; TCRdb lists only in-frame clones, some missing. Here the sample spans about 170,000 clones, more than 65% being singletons. What was sequenced was peripheral blood. These receptors came from a man between 65 and 85 years old with active or convalescent COVID-19.

This clone was observed many times. The CDR3 sequence: CASSFSRFRDRKTEAFF. The CDR3 DNA reads as TGTGCCAGCAGCTTCTCCCGATTCAGGGACAGAAAAACTGAAGCTTTCTTT. The rearrangement joins TRBV11-2 to TRBJ1-1; 7 bases align to TRBD1. Germline V gene lookup returns CDR1 SGHAT and CDR2 FQNNGV. This CDR3 is built from 17 residues. Trimming at V came to 3 bases and at J to 5 bases, leaving 15 bases not matched to a gene.

The rearrangement uses TRBV7-8 and TRBJ2-5, with D unclear. Germline values: CDR1 SGHVS, CDR2 FQNEAQ. V lost 1 base to trimming and J lost 2 bases, with 11 bases between them. The CDR3 runs 15 residues. This CDR3 is CASSLGRQTQETQYF. The CDR3 DNA reads TGTGCCAGCAGCTTAGGGCGCCAGACTCAAGAGACCCAGTACTTC.

The genes are TRBV28 and TRBJ1-2; D is unclear. The CDR3 spans 15 residues. CDR1 and CDR2 (germline): MDHEN, SYDVKM. V was trimmed by 4 bases and J by 3 bases, leaving 15 bases between them. The CDR3 DNA reads as TGTGCCAGCAGTTCCGAAGCGGTTGCTCACTATGGCTACACCTTC. This translates into CASSSEAVAHYGYTF.

V usage is TRBV19 and J usage is TRBJ1-5; TRBD1 agrees at 9 bases. With V trimmed by 5 bases and J by 1 base, 9 bases remained unmatched. Germline V gene lookup returns CDR1 LNHDA and CDR2 SQIVND (reference sequence). CDR3 length: 17 amino acids. CDR3 loop: CASSLQDRGRSNQPQHF. CDR3 in DNA: TGTGCCAGTAGTTTGCAGGACAGGGGAAGAAGCAATCAGCCCCAGCATTTT.

This rearrangement joins TRBV7-2 to TRBJ2-4; 7 bases match TRBD1. With V trimmed by 3 bases and J by 9 bases, 14 bases remained unmatched. Germline V CDR1 and CDR2: SGHTA, FQGNSA. This CDR3 spans 16 amino acids. The CDR3 sequence is CASSLNTRQGGTIQYF. In nucleotides, the CDR3 is TGTGCCAGCAGCTTGAATACCAGACAAGGGGGCACCATTCAGTACTTC.

The V gene is TRBV24-1, the J gene TRBJ2-7; 9 nucleotides match TRBD1. Germline V lookup: CDR1 KGHDR, CDR2 SFDVKD. The CDR3 contains 17 residues. Unmatched junction bases numbered 12, after V lost 5 bases and J lost 2 bases. The CDR3: CATSAQRTGTGTYEQYF. CDR3 bases: TGTGCCACCAGTGCCCAACGAACCGGGACAGGGACCTACGAGCAGTACTTC.

CDR3 nucleotides: TGTGCCAGCAGCCCGACAGGGGATGGCAATGAGCAGTTCTTC. Its translation is CASSPTGDGNEQFF. This chain uses TRBV7-2 with TRBJ2-1, with 8 bases matching TRBD1. The germline CDR1 and CDR2 sequences are SGHTA and FQGNSA. The junction had 6 bases not matched to a gene; V was cut back by 5 bases and J by 6 bases. The CDR3 spans 14 residues.

The rearrangement joins TRBV7-2 to TRBJ2-2; D may be TRBD1 (5 bases). Germline V gives CDR1 SGHTA, CDR2 FQGNSA. The CDR3 extends over 14 amino acids. V was cut by 5 bases and J by 5 bases, with 12 bases left in between. The CDR3 nucleotides are TGTGCCAGCAGCGCTCGGACACTTACCGGGGAGCTGTTTTTT. Its protein product is CASSARTLTGELFF.

The genes are TRBV27 and TRBJ2-7; 9 bases align to TRBD1. The trim removed 5 bases at V and 3 bases at J, leaving 17 bases unmatched. Germline CDR1 and CDR2: MNHEY and SMNVEV (reference sequence). The CDR3 covers 18 residues. The CDR3 DNA reads TGTGCCAGCAGTATCGAATCCTCCCGGGACAGGGTCCTCTACGAGCAGTACTTC. Translation: CASSIESSRDRVLYEQYF.

This clone showed up just a few times. The chain recombines TRBV11-2 with TRBJ2-5, with D perhaps TRBD2 (6 bases). The CDR3 totals 14 residues. Trimming left V 6 bases short and J 5 bases short, with 16 bases between. Germline V gene data show CDR1 as SGHAT and CDR2 as FQNNGV. In nucleotides, the CDR3 is TGTGCCAGCAGAAACGTGCGGGGTATTGAGACCCAGTACTTC. Translating it yields CASRNVRGIETQYF.

Only one count was recorded for this clone. This sequence joins TRBV9 and TRBJ2-7, with TRBD2 identical over 8 bases. Germline V gives CDR1 SGDLS, CDR2 YYNGEE. Germline trimming cut 0 bases from V and 7 bases from J; bases unmatched to any gene: 6. The CDR3 sequence is 14 residues long. The CDR3 loop reads CASSVASGGREQYF. For the CDR3, the DNA is TGTGCCAGCAGCGTAGCTTCGGGGGGGCGGGAGCAGTACTTC.

This chain uses TRBV24-1 with TRBJ2-7; D is possibly TRBD1 (6 bases). The V gene lost 7 bases and the J gene lost 3 bases, with 12 bases spanning the gap. The CDR3 runs to 13 residues. Per germline, CDR1 KGHDR and CDR2 SFDVKD. The CDR3 coding sequence is TGTGCCACCAGCCAACAGGGTAGCTACGAGCAGTACTTC. Translation: CATSQQGSYEQYF.

This rearrangement joins TRBV9 to TRBJ1-1; unclear D gene. Trimming removed 0 bases from V and 0 bases from J, with 6 bases in between. Germline V gene sequence: CDR1 SGDLS, CDR2 YYNGEE. The CDR3 runs 14 residues. The CDR3 coding sequence is TGTGCCAGCAGCGTAGGTAGTCTGAACACTGAAGCTTTCTTT. It translates to CASSVGSLNTEAFF.

The V gene is TRBV19, the J gene TRBJ1-4; D might be TRBD1 (5 bases). V was trimmed by 9 bases and J by 8 bases, leaving 19 bases between them. Germline CDR1 is LNHDA and CDR2 is SQIVND (reference sequence). The CDR3 is made up of 14 amino acids. CDR3 coding DNA: TGTGCCAGCTCGCCCAGGGCTTGGGGCGAAAAACTGTTTTTT. It is translated as CASSPRAWGEKLFF.

This clone was counted between two and nine times. This chain uses TRBV21-1 with TRBJ1-1; the D call TRBD1 from the table was never checked on the DNA. TRBV21-1 is marked as a pseudogene. The CDR3 has 13 residues. The CDR3 coding sequence is TGTGCCAGCAGCGGGGCAGGGGGCACTGAAGCTTTCTTT. Translating it yields CASSGAGGTEAFF.

CDR3 nucleotide sequence: TGCGCCAGCAGCCGCGGGACTAGCGTATTGGATGAGCAGTTCTTC. Translated, it gives CASSRGTSVLDEQFF. V and J are TRBV5-1 and TRBJ2-1, with 10 bases lining up with TRBD2. CDR3 length equals 15 residues. Germline CDR1 is SGHRS and CDR2 is YFSETQ. The ends lost 4 bases at V and 8 bases at J; junction bases unmatched: 9.

The chain is built from TRBV7-9 and TRBJ1-3; no clear D gene. CDR1 SEHNR and CDR2 FQNEAQ come from the germline V gene (reference sequence). Trimming took off 4 bases at V and 3 bases at J, with 13 bases between the two ends. CDR3 length equals 15 residues. The CDR3: CASSSAVLSGNTIYF. In DNA, the CDR3 is TGTGCCAGCAGCTCCGCCGTGCTAAGTGGAAACACCATATATTTT.

This clone was picked up a small number of times. This chain uses TRBV29-1 with TRBJ1-1; D uncertain. Germline V gene sequence: CDR1 SQVTM, CDR2 ANQGSEA. V lost 2 bases and J lost 0, with 7 bases in between. The CDR3 has 13 residues. The CDR3 sequence: CSVEHFMNTEAFF. CDR3 bases: TGCAGCGTTGAACACTTTATGAACACTGAAGCTTTCTTT.

Details on this clone: One end of the junction does not line up with germline, which may come from a read error. The chain has TRBV27 and TRBJ2-7; D is undetermined. Per the germline V gene, CDR1 is MNHEY and CDR2 is SMNVEV (reference sequence). The CDR3 has 13 amino acids. The CDR3 bases are TGTGCCAGCAGTCTCCTGTATTCCTATGAGCAGTACTTC. Translated: CASSLLYSYEQYF.

This clone has a handful of counts. The rearrangement links TRBV5-4 to TRBJ1-2, with 11 bases aligning to TRBD1. The CDR3 consists of 15 residues. Germline assignment: CDR1 SGHNT and CDR2 YYREEE (reference sequence). Trimming at V came to 4 bases and at J to 2 bases, leaving 4 bases not matched to a gene. The CDR3 DNA reads TGTGCCAGCAGCCCCGGGACAGGGGGGAACTATGGCTACACCTTC. This translates into CASSPGTGGNYGYTF. Variable domain in full (rest from reference TRBV5-4 and TRBJ1-2): ETGVTQSPTHLIKTRGQQVTLRCSSQSGHNTVSWYQQALGQGPQFIFQYYREEENGRGNFPPRFSGLQFPNYSSELNVNALELDDSALYLCASSPGTGGNYGYTFGSGTRLTVV.

The rearrangement uses TRBV27 and TRBJ1-2; D gene unclear. V was pared by 6 bases and J by 4 bases, with 18 bases between. The CDR3 is made up of 15 amino acids. Germline-derived CDR1 and CDR2 are MNHEY and SMNVEV (reference sequence). The CDR3 sequence is CASSEGASLGYGYTF. CDR3 bases: TGTGCCAGCAGCGAGGGTGCTAGCCTCGGCTATGGCTACACCTTC.